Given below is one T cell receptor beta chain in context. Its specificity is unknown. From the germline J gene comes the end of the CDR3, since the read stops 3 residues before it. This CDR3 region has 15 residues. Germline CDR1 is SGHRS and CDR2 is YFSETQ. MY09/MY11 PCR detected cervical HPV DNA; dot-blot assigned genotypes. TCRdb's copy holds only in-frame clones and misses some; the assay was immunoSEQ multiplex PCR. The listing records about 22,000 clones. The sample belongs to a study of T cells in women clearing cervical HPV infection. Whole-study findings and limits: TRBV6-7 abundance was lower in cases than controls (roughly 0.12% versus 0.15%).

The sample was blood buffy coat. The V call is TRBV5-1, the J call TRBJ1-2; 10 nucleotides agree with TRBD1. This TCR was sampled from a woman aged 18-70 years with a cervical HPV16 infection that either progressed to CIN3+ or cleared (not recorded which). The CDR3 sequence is CASSLAGQGLLGYTF. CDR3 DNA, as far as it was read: TGCGCCAGCAGCTTGGCGGGACAGGGGCTTTTAGGC.